This TCR beta chain came from a study of control samples from healthy donors and cancer patients. TCRdb's copy holds only in-frame clones and misses some; the assay was immunoSEQ multiplex PCR. Of about 160,000 clones in the sample, around 94% were seen once. The CDR3 extends over 15 amino acids. The trim removed 1 base at V and 5 bases at J, leaving 3 bases unmatched. Germline assignment: CDR1 MNHEY and CDR2 SVGAGI. The receptor was isolated from a man between 60 and 70 years old with colorectal cancer. What was sequenced was PBMCs. The rearrangement uses TRBV6-5 and TRBJ2-1; 9 nucleotides align to TRBD2. The CDR3 DNA follows: TGTGCCAGCAGTTACTTAGGACTAGCGAACAATGAGCAGTTCTTC. Encoded protein: CASSYLGLANNEQFF.